A selection of T cell receptor beta chains follows, all from one sample in a study of control samples from healthy donors and cancer patients. TCRdb keeps only in-frame clones here, not all; method: immunoSEQ multiplex PCR. Of around 130,000 clones in the sample, approximately 90% are singletons; the top ten hold 2% to 3%. Sequences were obtained from blood. Receptors originate from a man younger than 35 in good health. Each CDR3 is given without its conserved first and last residue.

j_gene: TRBJ1-1
v_gene: TRBV11-3
CDR3aa: ASSLWELGRGNTEAF

j_gene: TRBJ2-1
v_gene: TRBV25-1
CDR3aa: ASSGAGGSYNEQF

j_gene: TRBJ2-7
v_gene: TRBV10-3
CDR3aa: AISEYYEQY

j_gene: TRBJ1-5
v_gene: TRBV30
CDR3aa: AWSVDSNQPQH

j_gene: TRBJ1-5
v_gene: TRBV27
CDR3aa: ASSFAGAWDQPQH

j_gene: TRBJ2-5
v_gene: TRBV11-3
CDR3aa: ASRKVAGGETQY

j_gene: TRBJ2-1
v_gene: TRBV20-1
CDR3aa: SARLREQF

j_gene: TRBJ2-1
v_gene: TRBV2
CDR3aa: ASSTVNEQF

j_gene: TRBJ1-5
v_gene: TRBV19
CDR3aa: ASTRWGRQGLSEPQH

j_gene: TRBJ2-2
v_gene: TRBV19
CDR3aa: ASSIVRPSPGELF

j_gene: TRBJ1-6
v_gene: TRBV18
CDR3aa: ASSPTGQTYNSPLH

j_gene: TRBJ1-2
v_gene: TRBV2
CDR3aa: ASRATGTPYGYT

j_gene: TRBJ1-5
v_gene: TRBV27
CDR3aa: ASSLIVNQPQH

j_gene: TRBJ2-5
v_gene: TRBV11-3
CDR3aa: ASSGGQGAGETQY

j_gene: TRBJ2-1
v_gene: TRBV30
CDR3aa: AWGGGEQF

j_gene: TRBJ2-5
v_gene: TRBV30
CDR3aa: AWRIAGGETQY

j_gene: TRBJ1-2
v_gene: TRBV30
CDR3aa: AWSGHYLTDYGYT

j_gene: TRBJ2-5
v_gene: TRBV7-9
CDR3aa: ASSVRTGHRETQY

j_gene: TRBJ2-7
v_gene: TRBV11-2
CDR3aa: ASSHGHEQY

j_gene: TRBJ2-3
v_gene: TRBV24-1
CDR3aa: ATSDSSGSFSDTQY

j_gene: TRBJ2-1
v_gene: TRBV19
CDR3aa: ASHPGLSSYNEQF

j_gene: TRBJ2-3
v_gene: TRBV6-5
CDR3aa: ASRGQDRDTQY

j_gene: TRBJ1-2
v_gene: TRBV12-3/TRBV12-4
CDR3aa: ASSFGYGYT

j_gene: TRBJ1-2
v_gene: TRBV5-4
CDR3aa: ASSEGRGDNYGYT

j_gene: TRBJ2-1
v_gene: TRBV11-3
CDR3aa: ASRETGGDWDEQF